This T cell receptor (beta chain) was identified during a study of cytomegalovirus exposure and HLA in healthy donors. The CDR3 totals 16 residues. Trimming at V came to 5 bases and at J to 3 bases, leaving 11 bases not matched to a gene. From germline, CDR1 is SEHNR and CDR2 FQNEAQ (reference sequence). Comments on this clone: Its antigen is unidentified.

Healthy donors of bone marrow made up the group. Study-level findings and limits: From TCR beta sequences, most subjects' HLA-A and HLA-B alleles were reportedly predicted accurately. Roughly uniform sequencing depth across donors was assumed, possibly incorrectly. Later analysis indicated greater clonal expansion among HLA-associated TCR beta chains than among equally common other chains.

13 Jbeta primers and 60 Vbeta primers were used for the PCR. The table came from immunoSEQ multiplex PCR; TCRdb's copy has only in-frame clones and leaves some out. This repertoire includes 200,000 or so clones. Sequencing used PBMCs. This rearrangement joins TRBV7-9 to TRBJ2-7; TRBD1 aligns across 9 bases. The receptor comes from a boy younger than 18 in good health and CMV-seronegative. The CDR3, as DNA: TGTGCCAGCAGCATAAATCCGGGACAGGGTTACTACGAGCAGTACTTC. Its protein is CASSINPGQGYYEQYF.